One and the same sample provided the 22 T cell receptor beta chains below, sequenced in a study of CD8 T cells in Susac syndrome. With random hexamers, 0.5 to 1 ug RNA was reverse transcribed. TCRdb called the immunoSEQ multiplex PCR reads again in MiXCR, with one record for every CDR3 protein. The sample shows roughly 200,000 distinct CDR3 sequences, 90% to 97% of them seen only once. Sequenced input: CD4+ T cells from PBMCs. The receptor set was obtained from a human donor with multiple sclerosis.

The chain employs TRBV15 and TRBJ2-1; unclear D gene. V lost 1 base and J 6 bases, leaving 16 bases between the germline ends. Germline CDR1 LNHNV, CDR2 YYDKDF (reference sequence). The CDR3 spans 16 residues. The CDR3 reads CATSRVQRRGFNEQFF. The DNA of the CDR3 is TGTGCCACCAGCAGAGTCCAGCGACGCGGCTTCAATGAGCAGTTCTTC.

This clonotype has more than one count but fewer than ten. In DNA form, the CDR3 reads TGCGCCAGCAGTAGGTCCTACAATGAGCAGTTCTTC. It codes for CASSRSYNEQFF. This rearrangement joins TRBV5-1 to TRBJ2-1, with D uncertain. V lost 5 bases and J 1 base, leaving 4 bases between the germline ends. This CDR3 has 12 amino acids. Germline CDR1 SGHRS, CDR2 YFSETQ.

DNA for the CDR3: TGTGCCTGGAGTGGGGGAGGACAGGGTGACGATGAGCAGTTCTTC. Translation gives CAWSGGGQGDDEQFF. The V call is TRBV30, the J call TRBJ2-1, with TRBD1 matching 8 bases. The J segment lost 8 bases and the V segment lost 1 base, leaving 10 bases of the junction unmatched. The CDR3 runs 15 residues. Germline V lookup: CDR1 GTSNPN, CDR2 SVGIG (reference sequence). Drawing the rest from reference TRBV30 and TRBJ2-1, the complete variable domain is SQTIHQWPATLVQPVGSPLSLECTVEGTSNPNLYWYRQAAGRGLQLLFYSVGIGQISSEVPQNLSASRPQDRQFILSSKKLLLSDSGFYLCAWSGGGQGDDEQFFGPGTRLTVL.

This clonotype was recorded only once. The chain uses TRBV20-1 and TRBJ2-3; TRBD2 matches 8 bases. V dropped 5 bases and J dropped 0; count of bases not matched to a gene: 13. CDR3 size: 17 residues. CDR1 DFQATT and CDR2 SNEGSKA come from the germline V gene (reference sequence). The CDR3 loop is CSASRTAGGASTDTQYF. The CDR3 DNA reads as TGCAGTGCTTCGCGGACCGCGGGGGGCGCCAGCACAGATACGCAGTATTTT.

The V gene is TRBV29-1, the J gene TRBJ1-1, with D uncertain. The germline V gene has CDR1 SQVTM and CDR2 ANQGSEA. The CDR3 contains 12 residues. Trimming pared 7 bases from V and 5 bases from J, leaving 14 bases between. CDR3: CSAVGGRTEAFF. CDR3 bases: TGCAGCGCCGTGGGAGGGAGAACTGAAGCTTTCTTT.

The V call is TRBV7-2, the J call TRBJ2-3; D is unclear. The CDR3 length is 13 residues. V was clipped by 0 bases and J by 4 bases, with 5 bases between them. Germline CDR1 SGHTA, CDR2 FQGNSA. The CDR3 loop reads CASSLARADTQYF. For the CDR3, the DNA is TGTGCCAGCAGCTTAGCGAGAGCAGATACGCAGTATTTT. The whole variable domain, remainder taken from reference TRBV7-2 and TRBJ2-3, is GAGVSQSPSNKVTEKGKDVELRCDPISGHTALYWYRQSLGQGLEFLIYFQGNSAPDKSGLPSDRFSAERTGGSVSTLTIQRTQQEDSAVYLCASSLARADTQYFGPGTRLTVL.

The chain uses TRBV12-3 or TRBV12-4 and TRBJ2-4; maybe TRBD2 (7 bases). V was shortened by 5 bases and J by 8 bases, with 22 bases between the two germline ends. The CDR3 length is 16 residues. CDR3 nucleotide sequence: TGTGCCAGCAGTCCTCAGGGGAGGGGAGATCGGGACATTCAGTACTTC. Its translation is CASSPQGRGDRDIQYF.

The chain is built from TRBV20-1 and TRBJ2-3; D remains unclear. Trimming removed 3 bases from V and 0 bases from J, with 10 bases in between. CDR1 is DFQATT, CDR2 SNEGSKA, per germline (reference sequence). This CDR3 has 14 residues. The CDR3 DNA is TGCAGTGCTAGGGGGTTGACTAGCACAGATACGCAGTATTTT. It encodes CSARGLTSTDTQYF.

The J gene is TRBJ1-1, the V gene TRBV30, with a weak D call TRBD1 (5 bases). This CDR3 is built from 17 residues. CDR1 is GTSNPN and CDR2 is SVGIG in the germline V gene (reference sequence). The V end was cut by 4 bases, the J end by 3 bases, with 24 bases between. For the CDR3, the DNA is TGTGCCTGGATTCCCCCCCTGGGACGGCTACTCCACACTGAAGCTTTCTTT. It yields the protein CAWIPPLGRLLHTEAFF.

The V call is TRBV12-3 or TRBV12-4, the J call TRBJ2-7; a possible D gene is TRBD1 (5 bases). This CDR3 region has 14 residues. The V end lost 1 base, the J end lost 3 bases, and 10 bases lay between the germline ends. For the CDR3, the DNA is TGTGCCAGCAGTTTAGGACAGATAAACTACGAGCAGTACTTC. Its protein is CASSLGQINYEQYF.

The V call is TRBV4-1, the J call TRBJ2-7; no reliable D call. With 2 bases removed from V and 6 bases from J, the gap between germline ends came to 8 bases. CDR1 is MGHRA and CDR2 is YSYEKL in the germline V gene. This CDR3 region has 12 residues. The CDR3: CASSQRTGEQYF. In DNA form, the CDR3 reads TGCGCCAGCAGCCAACGTACCGGCGAGCAGTACTTC.

The chain combines TRBV3-1 with TRBJ2-1, with 10 bases lining up with TRBD2. CDR1 and CDR2 from the germline V gene are LGHDT and YNNKEL (reference sequence). The CDR3 spans 16 residues. The V and J ends lost 0 bases and 8 bases, in that order; junction bases with no gene match: 7. For the CDR3, the DNA is TGTGCCAGCAGCCAAGATACAGCGGGGGGGCCCGATGAGCAGTTCTTC. Its protein is CASSQDTAGGPDEQFF.

The V gene is TRBV6-5, the J gene TRBJ2-5; 14 bases fit TRBD2. The germline CDR1 and CDR2 sequences are MNHEY and SVGAGI. This CDR3 region has 17 residues. V dropped 1 base and J dropped 5; count of bases not matched to a gene: 6. Here the CDR3 reads CASSYLGLAGVSETQYF. CDR3 nucleotide sequence: TGTGCCAGCAGTTACTTGGGACTAGCGGGGGTCTCGGAGACCCAGTACTTC.

The V and J genes are TRBV6-2 or TRBV6-3 and TRBJ1-6; no clear D gene. This CDR3 has 16 amino acids. In germline, CDR1 is MNHEY, CDR2 SVGEGT. The germline V and J ends were trimmed by 2 bases and 7 bases, with 15 bases remaining between them. CDR3 region: CASSYAGRSDNSPLHF. DNA of the CDR3: TGTGCCAGCAGTTACGCCGGACGCTCTGACAATTCACCCCTCCACTTT.

The chain uses TRBV13 and TRBJ1-1; maybe TRBD1 (6 bases). CDR1 and CDR2 from the germline V gene are PRHDT and FYEKMQ (reference sequence). Trimming cost V 1 base and J 0 bases, with 12 bases left between them. CDR3 length equals 16 residues. The CDR3 is CASSLVIGGVNTEAFF. DNA of the CDR3: TGTGCCAGCAGCTTAGTGATCGGGGGCGTGAACACTGAAGCTTTCTTT.

The chain uses TRBV5-6 and TRBJ2-1; possibly TRBD1 for D (7 bases). Trimming took off 4 bases at V and 8 bases at J, with 13 bases between the two ends. Germline assignment: CDR1 SGHDT and CDR2 YYEEEE. The CDR3 length is 13 residues. The CDR3 DNA sequence: TGTGCCAGCAGCCCAGGGGGGACGTATGAGCAGTTCTTC. As protein: CASSPGGTYEQFF.

The chain is built from TRBV4-1 and TRBJ2-3; D unclear. The CDR3 runs to 16 residues. V was clipped by 1 base and J by 3 bases, with 14 bases between them. CDR1 and CDR2 (germline): MGHRA, YSYEKL. The CDR3 sequence: CASSQVGRGRTDTQYF. CDR3 bases: TGCGCCAGCAGCCAAGTTGGTCGCGGACGGACAGATACGCAGTATTTT.

This chain links TRBV27 with TRBJ2-7, with 7 nucleotides matching TRBD1. V was pared by 5 bases and J by 6 bases, with 16 bases of the junction left unmatched. CDR3 size: 16 residues. Germline V gene data show CDR1 as MNHEY and CDR2 as SMNVEV (reference sequence). CDR3 protein: CASSPTQGVAASEQYF. In DNA form, the CDR3 reads TGTGCCAGCAGTCCAACCCAGGGGGTTGCAGCGTCCGAGCAGTACTTC.

This chain connects TRBV13 to TRBJ2-7, with a tentative D call TRBD2 (6 bases). With 0 bases removed from V and 0 bases from J, the gap between germline ends came to 9 bases. Germline assignment: CDR1 PRHDT and CDR2 FYEKMQ (reference sequence). The CDR3 is 15 amino acids. CDR3 sequence reads: CASSLGPGSSYEQYF. CDR3 in DNA: TGTGCCAGCAGCTTAGGTCCCGGGAGCTCCTACGAGCAGTACTTC.

V is TRBV30 and J is TRBJ2-7; D possibly corresponds to TRBD2 (5 bases). CDR1 is GTSNPN and CDR2 is SVGIG in the germline V gene (reference sequence). This CDR3 spans 14 amino acids. V was trimmed by 5 bases and J by 3 bases, leaving 17 bases between them. The CDR3 region is CAWVPSPGLYEQYF. For the CDR3, the DNA is TGTGCCTGGGTCCCGAGTCCAGGACTCTACGAGCAGTACTTC.

This chain uses TRBV7-8 with TRBJ2-2; possible D gene TRBD1, 6 bases. The germline V gene has CDR1 SGHVS and CDR2 FQNEAQ. This CDR3 spans 16 amino acids. The V and J ends lost 2 bases and 1 base respectively, with 11 bases between them. This CDR3 is CASSLPTGVNTGELFF. In nucleotides, the CDR3 is TGTGCCAGCAGCTTACCGACAGGTGTGAACACCGGGGAGCTGTTTTTT.

The genes are TRBV2 and TRBJ2-1, with D perhaps given as TRBD1 or TRBD2 (5 bases each). Germline CDR1 and CDR2: SNHLY and FYNNEI. The V gene lost 11 bases and the J gene lost 5 bases, with 22 bases spanning the gap. The CDR3 runs to 15 residues. This chain's CDR3 is CAFQSGPLSHNEQFF. The CDR3 nucleotides are TGTGCCTTCCAATCGGGGCCGCTAAGTCACAATGAGCAGTTCTTC.